A selection of T cell receptor beta chains follows, all from one sample in a study of blood T cell repertoires in COVID-19. The method was immunoSEQ multiplex PCR; TCRdb's version includes in-frame clones alone and lacks a portion of them. The sample lists 250,000 or so clones; about 88% were seen once. The sample taken for sequencing was peripheral blood. The receptors were gathered from a woman in her forties who had recovered from COVID-19. Both conserved end residues are part of each CDR3. D genes are given only for firm matches. Not all rows give a size; the values are once, few, many and, for expanded clones, a class.

v_gene	d_gene	abundance	j_gene	CDR3nt	CDR3aa
TRBV19	TRBD2	-	TRBJ2-1	TGTGCCAGTAGTATAACGGCGGGAGGGCCTTACAATGAGCAGTTCTTC	CASSITAGGPYNEQFF
TRBV7-9	TRBD2	-	TRBJ2-2	TGTGCCGCCCGGATCCTAGCGGGAGGGGCCGGGGAGCTGTTTTTT	CAARILAGGAGELFF
TRBV10-3	-	-	TRBJ2-1	TGTGCCATACAACAGGGACGCGTTTACAATGAGCAGTTCTTC	CAIQQGRVYNEQFF
TRBV24-1	-	few	TRBJ1-1	TGTGCCACCAGTGCCGCGCAGGGTGGCACTGAAGCTTTCTTT	CATSAAQGGTEAFF
TRBV18	TRBD1	-	TRBJ1-3	TGTGCCAGCTCATCCCTACAGGGGACCTCTGGAAACACCATATATTTT	CASSSLQGTSGNTIYF
TRBV19	-	-	TRBJ1-5	TGTGCCAGTAGTCCCACTTACGGCAATCAGCCCCAGCATTTT	CASSPTYGNQPQHF
TRBV18	TRBD1	-	TRBJ2-7	TGTGCCAGCTCACAACTGCCGGGACAGGGTGATGGGGAGCAGTACTTC	CASSQLPGQGDGEQYF
TRBV12-5	-	-	TRBJ1-5	TGTGCTAGTGGTCAATTATTTGGGGCTCAGCCCCAGCATTTT	CASGQLFGAQPQHF
TRBV6-5	TRBD2	-	TRBJ2-5	TGTGCCAGCAGTTCCATACTAGCGGGGGGGTCGGAGACCCAGTACTTC	CASSSILAGGSETQYF
TRBV28	TRBD1	-	TRBJ2-4	TGTGCCAGCAGGCCTATCACATACAGGGGGGAATGTGTTTGG	CASRPITYRGECVW
TRBV9	-	once	TRBJ1-1	TGTGCCAGCAGCGTAGAGTGGCGGACTGAAGCTTTCTTT	CASSVEWRTEAFF
TRBV5-1	-	-	TRBJ1-2	TGCGCCAGCAGCTTGGCGGGTTTTAACTATGGCTACACCTTC	CASSLAGFNYGYTF
TRBV18	TRBD1	-	TRBJ1-1	TGTGCCAGCTCACCAACGTCCAGGGGGCGGGTCACTGAAGCTTTCTTT	CASSPTSRGRVTEAFF
TRBV10-3	-	-	TRBJ1-5	TGTGCCATCAGTGACAGGGATCAGCCCCAGCATTTT	CAISDRDQPQHF
TRBV9	-	-	TRBJ2-1	TGTGCCAGCAGCGTCGGAGGGCCCAGCAATGAGCAGTTCTTC	CASSVGGPSNEQFF
TRBV9	TRBD2	-	TRBJ2-3	TGTGCCAGCAGCGTCCAGCTAGCGGGCGGCACAGATACGCAGTATTTT	CASSVQLAGGTDTQYF
TRBV7-9	-	once	TRBJ2-2	TGTGCCAGCAGCTTTACTCCTGGGGAGCTGTTTTTT	CASSFTPGELFF
TRBV27	-	-	TRBJ1-4	TGTGCCAGCAGTCTACTCCCGGACAGCCCGAATGAAAAACTGTTTTTT	CASSLLPDSPNEKLFF
TRBV5-6	-	-	TRBJ2-7	TGTGCCAGCAGGTACAGGGACCACGAGCAGTACTTC	CASRYRDHEQYF
TRBV5-4	TRBD1	-	TRBJ1-2	TGTGCCAGCAAAAGGGACAGTAACTATGGCTACACCTTC	CASKRDSNYGYTF
TRBV5-1	-	-	TRBJ1-4	TGCGCCAGCAGCCAAGACTCCTATAATGAAAAACTGTTTTTT	CASSQDSYNEKLFF